The 9 T cell receptor beta chains below all came from one sample that was sequenced in a study of T cell repertoires in cytomegalovirus infection. These receptors lack a known antigen. TCRdb reanalysed the reads using MiXCR and keeps one entry per CDR3 protein. Of 680,000 or so distinct CDR3 sequences listed, around 31% are singletons. The sequences come from cultured PBMCs, collected from culture after CMV antigen stimulation. Receptor source: a human donor in good health (CMV status not recorded). Some clones in this sample may be carry-over from other donors' samples.

This clonotype was counted only a few times. This rearrangement joins TRBV24-1 to TRBJ1-2; 10 positions match TRBD1. This CDR3 region has 14 residues. V trimming: 4 bases; J trimming: 5 bases; junction bases outside the gene matches: 3. Germline CDR1 and CDR2: KGHDR and SFDVKD. CDR3 sequence: CATSDGDRGYGYTF. In nucleotides, the CDR3 is TGTGCCACCAGTGACGGGGACAGGGGATATGGCTACACCTTC.

This clonotype was counted a few times. The V and J genes are TRBV20-1 and TRBJ1-2, with 8 bases aligning to TRBD1. V trimming: 6 bases; J trimming: 8 bases; junction bases outside the gene matches: 14. Looked up from germline, CDR1 is DFQATT and CDR2 is SNEGSKA (reference sequence). This CDR3 is built from 14 residues. The CDR3, as DNA: TGCAGTGCCGAATTAAAGGACAGGGTGAAGGGCTACACCTTC. This sequence encodes CSAELKDRVKGYTF.

This rearrangement joins TRBV29-1 to TRBJ2-3, with 7 nucleotides matching TRBD2. With V trimmed by 8 bases and J by 4 bases, 9 bases remained unmatched. CDR1 is SQVTM and CDR2 is ANQGSEA in the germline V gene. The CDR3 covers 13 residues. CDR3 DNA: TGCAGCTGGGGGGGGAGGGCCTCAGATACGCAGTATTTT. Its translation is CSWGGRASDTQYF.

The chain carries TRBV15 and TRBJ2-3, with 16 bases that match TRBD2. V lost 4 bases and J lost 7; bases outside the gene matches: 8. The CDR3 consists of 17 residues. CDR1 and CDR2 (germline): LNHNV, YYDKDF (reference sequence). The CDR3 DNA is TGTGCCACCAGCAAAGCCGGGACTAGCGGGGGGGCACATACGCAGTATTTT. Its protein is CATSKAGTSGGAHTQYF.

This sequence joins TRBV25-1 and TRBJ2-2, with 8 positions matching TRBD2. The trim removed 2 bases at V and 1 base at J, leaving 9 bases unmatched. The CDR3 loop spans 18 amino acids. Germline assignment: CDR1 MGHDK and CDR2 SYGVNS. The DNA for the CDR3 is TGTGCCAGCAGTGAAAGGGCCCTACTAGCGGAGAACACCGGGGAGCTGTTTTTT. Its translation is CASSERALLAENTGELFF. Together with reference TRBV25-1 and TRBJ2-2, the CDR3 gives the full variable domain: EADIYQTPRYLVIGTGKKITLECSQTMGHDKMYWYQQDPGMELHLIHYSYGVNSTEKGDLSSESTVSRIRTEHFPLTLESARPSHTSQYLCASSERALLAENTGELFFGEGSRLTVL.

Only a few counts were recorded for this clonotype. V gene TRBV12-3 or TRBV12-4 combines with J gene TRBJ2-5, with TRBD2 identical over 10 bases. Losses at the gene ends were 7 bases for V and 4 bases for J; bases not matched to a gene: 12. The CDR3 contains 16 residues. CDR3 in amino acids: CASTENPGLARETQYF. CDR3 bases: TGTGCCAGCACCGAAAACCCGGGACTAGCGAGAGAGACCCAGTACTTC.

This chain joins TRBV6-1 and TRBJ1-2, with TRBD1 identical over 8 bases. J gave up 2 bases and V 7 bases, and 6 bases lay outside the gene matches. This CDR3 spans 14 amino acids. Germline CDR1 MNHNS, CDR2 SASEGT. CDR3 region: CASTRQGPNYGYTF. The CDR3, as DNA: TGTGCCAGCACCCGACAGGGGCCCAACTATGGCTACACCTTC.

This clonotype was recorded at least ten times. V and J are TRBV7-8 and TRBJ2-3, with D hard to call. V dropped 4 bases and J dropped 0 bases, with 5 bases sitting between them. The CDR3 sequence is 13 residues long. CDR1 is SGHVS, CDR2 FQNEAQ, per germline. The CDR3 sequence is CASSSQSTDTQYF. The CDR3, as DNA: TGTGCCAGCAGCTCCCAGAGCACAGATACGCAGTATTTT.

This clonotype was found many times. The V and J genes are TRBV7-6 and TRBJ1-6; no clear D gene. V was trimmed by 1 base and J by 7 bases, leaving 14 bases between them. CDR3 length: 16 residues. From germline, CDR1 is SGHVS and CDR2 FNYEAQ. The CDR3, as DNA: TGTGCCAGCAGCTTAGAGGCGGTCTTCGGGAATTCACCCCTCCACTTT. This translates into CASSLEAVFGNSPLHF.